This T cell receptor beta chain was profiled in a study of cytomegalovirus exposure and HLA in healthy donors. In the study overall: Earlier, 150 million to 200 million T cells were analyzed, and about 100 million unique TCR beta sequences were found among them.

This clone was observed a single time. Its antigen remains unidentified. Study-level results: Highly shared sequence variants in one cluster were likely a sequencing artifact. Researchers reported in a later analysis that common viral pathogens appeared linked to several top clusters.

J lost 5 bases, V lost 5 bases, and 7 bases had no gene match. The CDR3 runs 14 residues. Per germline, CDR1 SGHRS and CDR2 YFSETQ. Both 60 Vbeta primers and 13 Jbeta primers went into the PCR. The protocol was immunoSEQ multiplex PCR, while the TCRdb copy is restricted to in-frame clones and leaves out a portion. The table has some 140,000 clones, over 75% seen once. The sequence derives from a man between 45 and 60 years old in good health and CMV-seronegative. The genes are TRBV5-1 and TRBJ2-5; TRBD2 matches 9 bases. Sequencing was carried out using PBMCs. CDR3 region: CASRIAGDRETQYF. The DNA for the CDR3 is TGCGCCAGCAGAATAGCGGGAGATAGGGAGACCCAGTACTTC.